Listed below are T cell receptor beta chains from one sample, sequenced in a study of cytomegalovirus exposure and HLA in healthy donors. Libraries were prepared by immunoSEQ multiplex PCR; TCRdb keeps only in-frame clonotypes and omits some of them. In the table there are about 61,000 clones, about 80% of which are singletons. The sample taken for sequencing was PBMCs. Receptors were obtained from a man aged 45 to 65 in good health and CMV-seropositive. CDR3s include the opening cysteine and the closing phenylalanine or tryptophan. The order of the fields is J gene, D gene, CDR3 length, clone size, V gene, CDR3 protein, CDR3 DNA. The D gene is left open where the match is weak. Clone size is given for some rows only: seen once, a few or many times, or a class if the clone is expanded.

>TRBJ1-1|TRBD1|16|once|TRBV18
CASSPTRTGGLAEAFF
TGTGCCAGCTCACCAACTCGGACAGGGGGCCTGGCTGAAGCTTTCTTT
>TRBJ1-3|.|16|.|TRBV6-5
CASSYSTRVRGNTIYF
TGTGCCAGCAGTTACTCGACGCGGGTCAGGGGAAACACCATATATTTT
>TRBJ2-5|.|15|.|TRBV5-1
CASSLKASGGETQYF
TGCGCCAGCAGCTTAAAGGCCAGCGGAGGGGAGACCCAGTACTTC
>TRBJ1-2|TRBD1|13|.|TRBV6-6
CASSYYRGDGYTF
TGTGCCAGCAGTTACTACAGGGGCGATGGCTACACCTTC
>TRBJ1-6|.|13|.|TRBV6-5
CASSYGANSPLHF
TGTGCCAGCAGTTACGGGGCTAATTCACCCCTCCACTTT
>TRBJ1-4|.|11|.|TRBV20-1
CSASRDEKLFF
TGCAGTGCTAGCCGCGATGAAAAACTGTTTTTT
>TRBJ2-1|TRBD2|16|.|TRBV28
CASSSAAGVGYNEQFF
TGTGCCAGCAGTTCCGCAGCGGGAGTAGGGTACAATGAGCAGTTCTTC
>TRBJ2-1|TRBD2|15|few|TRBV6-1
CASSLSGGAGNEQFF
TGTGCCAGCAGCCTTAGCGGGGGGGCGGGAAATGAGCAGTTCTTC
>TRBJ1-2|TRBD1|15|once|TRBV5-8
CASSDLTGVDYGYTF
TGTGCCAGCAGCGATCTGACAGGGGTGGACTATGGCTACACCTTC
>TRBJ2-7|TRBD1|15|.|TRBV2
CASSPNSGQIHEQYF
TGTGCCAGCAGTCCCAACTCGGGACAGATCCACGAGCAGTACTTC
>TRBJ2-3|.|13|.|TRBV5-8
CASSPRTGDTQYF
TGTGCCAGCAGCCCCCGAACAGGAGATACGCAGTATTTT
>TRBJ1-1|TRBD1|15|.|TRBV7-9
CASSPKGQGASEAFF
TGTGCCAGCAGCCCCAAGGGACAGGGGGCCTCTGAAGCTTTCTTT
>TRBJ1-2|.|16|once|TRBV30
CAWTTRTAYSGSGYTF
TGTGCCTGGACCACTCGGACAGCCTACTCGGGTAGTGGCTACACCTTC
>TRBJ2-1|TRBD2|14|.|TRBV27
CASSSSGLYNEQFF
TGTGCCAGCAGCTCTAGCGGGCTTTACAATGAGCAGTTCTTC
>TRBJ1-6|TRBD1|15|.|TRBV7-2
CASSLAGQGNSPLHF
TGTGCCAGCAGTTTGGCCGGACAGGGGAATTCACCCCTCCACTTT
>TRBJ1-5|TRBD1|17|once|TRBV7-6
CASSLGYTQGANQPQHF
TGTGCCAGCAGCTTAGGTTATACGCAGGGGGCGAATCAGCCCCAGCATTTT
>TRBJ1-2|.|12|.|TRBV28
CASSLKQPRYPF
TGTGCCAGCAGTTTAAAACAGCCCCGCTACCCCTTC
>TRBJ2-7|TRBD2|16|.|TRBV7-8
CASSLGATSGKNEQYF
TGTGCCAGCAGCTTGGGGGCGACTAGCGGGAAGAACGAGCAGTACTTC
>TRBJ1-1|.|14|.|TRBV6-5
CASSEGQAHTEAFF
TGTGCCAGCAGTGAGGGCCAGGCCCACACTGAAGCTTTCTTT
>TRBJ1-5|.|14|.|TRBV28
CASSSLEGDQPQHF
TGTGCCAGCAGCTCCCTTGAGGGGGATCAGCCCCAGCATTTT
>TRBJ1-1|.|14|.|TRBV4-1
CASSQGQVNTEAFF
TGCGCCAGCAGCCAAGGACAGGTCAACACTGAAGCTTTCTTT
>TRBJ1-5|TRBD1|19|.|TRBV28
CASRLDRGRGTYSNQPQHF
TGTGCCAGCAGACTAGACAGGGGCCGCGGGACCTATAGCAATCAGCCCCAGCATTTT
>TRBJ1-5|.|14|.|TRBV14
CASSPLGVDQPQHF
TGTGCCAGCAGCCCCTTGGGAGTGGACCAGCCCCAGCATTTT
>TRBJ2-2|TRBD2|16|.|TRBV4-2
CASSQGPAGGRGELFF
TGTGCCAGCAGCCAAGGCCCAGCGGGAGGGCGTGGGGAGCTGTTTTTT
>TRBJ2-7|.|16|.|TRBV10-3
CAISATLGRGDYEQYF
TGTGCCATCAGTGCCACCTTGGGCAGGGGGGACTACGAGCAGTACTTC
>TRBJ2-1|.|16|few|TRBV6-5
CASSFERGGGYNEQFF
TGTGCCAGCAGTTTTGAGCGAGGTGGCGGGTACAATGAGCAGTTCTTC
>TRBJ2-7|TRBD1|15|.|TRBV28
CASQTPGTGLYEQYF
TGTGCCAGCCAGACCCCCGGGACAGGGCTCTACGAGCAGTACTTC